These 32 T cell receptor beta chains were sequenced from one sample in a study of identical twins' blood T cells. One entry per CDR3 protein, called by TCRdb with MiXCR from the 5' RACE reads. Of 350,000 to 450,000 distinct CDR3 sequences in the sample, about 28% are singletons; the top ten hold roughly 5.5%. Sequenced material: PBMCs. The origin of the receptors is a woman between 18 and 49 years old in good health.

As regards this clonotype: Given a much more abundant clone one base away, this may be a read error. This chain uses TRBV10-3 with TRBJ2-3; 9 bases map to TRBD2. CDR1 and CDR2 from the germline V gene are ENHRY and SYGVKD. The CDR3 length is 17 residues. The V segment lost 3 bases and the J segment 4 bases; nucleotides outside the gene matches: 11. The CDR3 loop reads CAISDRGTSWSSDTQYF. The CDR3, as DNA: TGTGCCATCAGTGACCGCGGGACTAGCTGGAGTTCAGATACGCAGTATTTT.

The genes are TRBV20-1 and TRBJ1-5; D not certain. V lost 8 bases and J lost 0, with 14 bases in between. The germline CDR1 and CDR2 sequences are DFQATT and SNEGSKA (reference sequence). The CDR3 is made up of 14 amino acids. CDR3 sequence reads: CSSNKGASNQPQHF. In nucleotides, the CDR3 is TGCAGTTCAAATAAGGGAGCTAGCAATCAGCCCCAGCATTTT.

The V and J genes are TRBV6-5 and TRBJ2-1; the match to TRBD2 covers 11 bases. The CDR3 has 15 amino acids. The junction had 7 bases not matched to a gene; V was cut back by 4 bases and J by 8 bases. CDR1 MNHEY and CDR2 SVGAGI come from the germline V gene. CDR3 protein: CASSSLAGGNDEQFF. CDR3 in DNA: TGTGCCAGCAGTTCGCTAGCGGGGGGTAACGATGAGCAGTTCTTC.

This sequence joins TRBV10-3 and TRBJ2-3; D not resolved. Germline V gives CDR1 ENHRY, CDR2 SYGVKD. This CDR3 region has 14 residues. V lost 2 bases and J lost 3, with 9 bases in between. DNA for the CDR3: TGTGCCATCAGTGAGACTGGCCCGACAGATACGCAGTATTTT. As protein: CAISETGPTDTQYF.

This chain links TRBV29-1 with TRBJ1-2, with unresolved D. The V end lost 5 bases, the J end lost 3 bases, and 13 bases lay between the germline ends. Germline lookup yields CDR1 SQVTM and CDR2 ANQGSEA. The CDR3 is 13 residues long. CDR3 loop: CSVRGLMDYGYTF. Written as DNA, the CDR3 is TGCAGCGTTAGAGGGTTAATGGACTATGGCTACACCTTC.

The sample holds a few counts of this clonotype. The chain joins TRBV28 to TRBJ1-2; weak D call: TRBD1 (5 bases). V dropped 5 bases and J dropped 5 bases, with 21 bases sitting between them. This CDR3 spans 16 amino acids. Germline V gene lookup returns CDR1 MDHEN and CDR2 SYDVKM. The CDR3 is CASSQIRNRGYYGYTF. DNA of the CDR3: TGTGCCAGCAGTCAAATTAGAAACCGGGGGTATTATGGCTACACCTTC.

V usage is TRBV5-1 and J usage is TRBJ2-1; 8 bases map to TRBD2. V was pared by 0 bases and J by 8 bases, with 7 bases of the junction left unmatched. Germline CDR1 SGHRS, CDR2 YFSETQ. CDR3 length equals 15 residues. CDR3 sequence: CASSLARGGQDEQFF. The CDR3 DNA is TGCGCCAGCAGCTTGGCCCGGGGGGGTCAAGATGAGCAGTTCTTC.

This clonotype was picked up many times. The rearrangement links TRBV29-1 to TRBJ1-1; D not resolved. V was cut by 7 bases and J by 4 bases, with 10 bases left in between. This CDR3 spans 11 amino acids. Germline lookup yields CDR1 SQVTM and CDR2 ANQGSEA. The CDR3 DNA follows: TGCAGCGGCGCCTTTACCACTGAAGCTTTCTTT. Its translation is CSGAFTTEAFF.

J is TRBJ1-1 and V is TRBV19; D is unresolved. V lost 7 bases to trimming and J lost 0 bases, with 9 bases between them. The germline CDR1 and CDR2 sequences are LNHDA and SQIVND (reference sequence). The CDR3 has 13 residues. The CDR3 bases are TGTGCCAGTAAGTACGGACTGAACACTGAAGCTTTCTTT. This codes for CASKYGLNTEAFF. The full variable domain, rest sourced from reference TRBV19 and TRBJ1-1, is DGGITQSPKYLFRKEGQNVTLSCEQNLNHDAMYWYRQDPGQGLRLIYYSQIVNDFQKGDIAEGYSVSREKKESFPLTVTSAQKNPTAFYLCASKYGLNTEAFFGQGTRLTVV.

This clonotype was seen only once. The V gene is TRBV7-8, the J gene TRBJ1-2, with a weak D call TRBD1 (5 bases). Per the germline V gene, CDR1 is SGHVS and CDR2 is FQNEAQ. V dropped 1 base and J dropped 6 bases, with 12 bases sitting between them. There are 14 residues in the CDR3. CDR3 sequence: CASSLGDLGDGYTF. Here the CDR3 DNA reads TGTGCCAGCAGCTTAGGGGACTTAGGGGATGGCTACACCTTC.

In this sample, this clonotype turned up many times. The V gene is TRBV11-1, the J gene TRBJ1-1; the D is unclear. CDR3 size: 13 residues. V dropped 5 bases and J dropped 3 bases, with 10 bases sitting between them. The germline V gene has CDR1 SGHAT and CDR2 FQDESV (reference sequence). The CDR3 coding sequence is TGTGCCAGCAGCCCCTACGGGGACACTGAAGCTTTCTTT. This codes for CASSPYGDTEAFF.

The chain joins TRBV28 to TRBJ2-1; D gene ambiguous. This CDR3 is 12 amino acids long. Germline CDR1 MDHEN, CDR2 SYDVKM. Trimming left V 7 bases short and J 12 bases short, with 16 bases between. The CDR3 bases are TGTGCCAGCAATAAAGGGCCAAGGCCGCAGTTCTTC. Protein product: CASNKGPRPQFF.

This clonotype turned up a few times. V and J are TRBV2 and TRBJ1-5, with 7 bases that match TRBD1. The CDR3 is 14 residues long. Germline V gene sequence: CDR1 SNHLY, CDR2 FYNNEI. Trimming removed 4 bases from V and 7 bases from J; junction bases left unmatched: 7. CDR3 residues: CASSVQGKGQPQHF. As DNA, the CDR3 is TGTGCCAGCAGTGTACAGGGGAAGGGCCAGCCCCAGCATTTT. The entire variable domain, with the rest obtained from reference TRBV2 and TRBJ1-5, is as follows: EPEVTQTPSHQVTQMGQEVILRCVPISNHLYFYWYRQILGQKVEFLVSFYNNEISEKSEIFDDQFSVERPDGSNFTLKIRSTKLEDSAMYFCASSVQGKGQPQHFGDGTRLSIL.

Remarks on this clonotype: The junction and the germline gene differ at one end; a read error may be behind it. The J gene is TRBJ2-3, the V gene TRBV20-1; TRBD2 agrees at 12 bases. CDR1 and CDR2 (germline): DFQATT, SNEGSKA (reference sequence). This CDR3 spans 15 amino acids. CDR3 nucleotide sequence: TGCAGTTCTAGGTCTAGCGGGGGGGCCCCAGATACGCAGTATTTT. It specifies CSSRSSGGAPDTQYF.

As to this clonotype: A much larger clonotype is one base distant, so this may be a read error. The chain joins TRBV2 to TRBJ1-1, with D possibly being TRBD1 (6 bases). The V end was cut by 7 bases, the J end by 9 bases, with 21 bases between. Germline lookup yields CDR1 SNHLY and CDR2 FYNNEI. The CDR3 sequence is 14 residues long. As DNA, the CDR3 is TGTGCCAGCATGCAGGGGAGTCTGAACGCTAAAGCTTTCTTT. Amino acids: CASMQGSLNAKAFF.

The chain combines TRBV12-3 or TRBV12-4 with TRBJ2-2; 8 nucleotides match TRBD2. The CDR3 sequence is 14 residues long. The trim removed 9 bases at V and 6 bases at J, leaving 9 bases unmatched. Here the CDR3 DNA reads TGTGCCAGTACCCCCGGGACTAGATCCGGGGAGCTGTTTTTT. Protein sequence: CASTPGTRSGELFF.

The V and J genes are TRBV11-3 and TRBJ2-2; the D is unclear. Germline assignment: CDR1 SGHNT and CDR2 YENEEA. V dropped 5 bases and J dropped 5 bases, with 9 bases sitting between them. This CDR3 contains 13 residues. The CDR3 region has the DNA TGTGCCAGCAGCACATCTGATACCGGGGAGCTGTTTTTT. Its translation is CASSTSDTGELFF.

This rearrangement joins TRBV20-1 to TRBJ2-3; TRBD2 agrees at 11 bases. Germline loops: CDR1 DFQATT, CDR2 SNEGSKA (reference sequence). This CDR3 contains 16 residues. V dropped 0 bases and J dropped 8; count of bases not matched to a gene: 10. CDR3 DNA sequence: TGCAGTGCTAGAGATGAGGGTAGCGGGAGGGACGGTACGCAGTATTTT. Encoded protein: CSARDEGSGRDGTQYF.

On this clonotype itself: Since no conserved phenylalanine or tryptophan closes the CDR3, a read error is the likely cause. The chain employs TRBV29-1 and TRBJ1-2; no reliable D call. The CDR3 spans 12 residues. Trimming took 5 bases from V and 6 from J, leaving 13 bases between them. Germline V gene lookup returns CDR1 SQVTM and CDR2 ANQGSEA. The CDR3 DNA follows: TGCAGCGTTCGGTCCAGGACCCATGGCTACACCCTC. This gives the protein CSVRSRTHGYTL.

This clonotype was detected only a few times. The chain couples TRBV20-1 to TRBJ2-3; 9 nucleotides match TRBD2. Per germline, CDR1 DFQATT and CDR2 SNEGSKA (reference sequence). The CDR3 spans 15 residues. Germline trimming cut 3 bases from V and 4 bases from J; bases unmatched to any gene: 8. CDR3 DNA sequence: TGCAGTGCTAGGCGGCGGGAGGGCAGATCAGATACGCAGTATTTT. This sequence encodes CSARRREGRSDTQYF.

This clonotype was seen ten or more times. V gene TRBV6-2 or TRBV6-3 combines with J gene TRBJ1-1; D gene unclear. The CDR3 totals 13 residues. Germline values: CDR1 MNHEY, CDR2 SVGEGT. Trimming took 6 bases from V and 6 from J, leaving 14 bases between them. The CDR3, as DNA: TGTGCCAGCAGCCGCTCTTCGGAGGCTGAAGCTTTCTTT. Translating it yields CASSRSSEAEAFF.

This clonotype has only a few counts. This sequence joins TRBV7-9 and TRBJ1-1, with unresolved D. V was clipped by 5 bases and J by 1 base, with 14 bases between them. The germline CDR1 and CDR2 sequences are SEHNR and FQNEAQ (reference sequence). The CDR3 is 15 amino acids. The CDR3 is CASSGSPGGNTEAFF. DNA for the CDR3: TGTGCCAGCAGCGGCAGCCCTGGTGGGAACACTGAAGCTTTCTTT.

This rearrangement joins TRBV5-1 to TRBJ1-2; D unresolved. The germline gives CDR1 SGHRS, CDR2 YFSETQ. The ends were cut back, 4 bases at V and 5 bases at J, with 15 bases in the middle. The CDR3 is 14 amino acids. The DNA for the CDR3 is TGCGCCAGCAGCCTCGAAAGCGTGGATTATGGCTACACCTTC. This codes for CASSLESVDYGYTF.

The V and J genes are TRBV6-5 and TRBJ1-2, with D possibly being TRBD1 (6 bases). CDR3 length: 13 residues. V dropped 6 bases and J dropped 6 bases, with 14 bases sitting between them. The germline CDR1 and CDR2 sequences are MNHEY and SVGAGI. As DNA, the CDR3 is TGTGCCAGCAGCATTACAGGGTCCAATGGCTACACCTTC. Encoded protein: CASSITGSNGYTF.

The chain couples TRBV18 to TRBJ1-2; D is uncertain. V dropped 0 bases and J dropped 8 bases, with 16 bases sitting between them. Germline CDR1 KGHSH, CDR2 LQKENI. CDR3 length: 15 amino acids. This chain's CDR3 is CASSPPGLAVLGYTF. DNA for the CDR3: TGTGCCAGCTCACCACCAGGACTGGCTGTTCTAGGCTACACCTTC.

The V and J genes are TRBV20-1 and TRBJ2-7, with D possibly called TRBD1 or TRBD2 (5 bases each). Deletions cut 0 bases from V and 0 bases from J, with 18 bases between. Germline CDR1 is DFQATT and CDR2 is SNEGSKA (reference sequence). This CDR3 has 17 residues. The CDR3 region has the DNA TGCAGTGCTAGAGATGGGGGAACCAGGGTCTTCTCCTACGAGCAGTACTTC. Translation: CSARDGGTRVFSYEQYF.

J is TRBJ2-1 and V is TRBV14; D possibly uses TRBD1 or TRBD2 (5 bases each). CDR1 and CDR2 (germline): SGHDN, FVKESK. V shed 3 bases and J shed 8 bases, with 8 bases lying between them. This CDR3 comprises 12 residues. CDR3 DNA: TGTGCCAGCAGCCATTGGGGGTATGAGCAGTTCTTC. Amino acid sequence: CASSHWGYEQFF.

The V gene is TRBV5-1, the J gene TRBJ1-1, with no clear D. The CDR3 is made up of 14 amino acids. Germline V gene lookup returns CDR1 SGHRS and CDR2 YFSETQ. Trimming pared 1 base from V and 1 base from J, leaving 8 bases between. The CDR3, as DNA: TGCGCCAGCAGCTTGTCGCCCTCGAACACTGAAGCTTTCTTT. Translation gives CASSLSPSNTEAFF.

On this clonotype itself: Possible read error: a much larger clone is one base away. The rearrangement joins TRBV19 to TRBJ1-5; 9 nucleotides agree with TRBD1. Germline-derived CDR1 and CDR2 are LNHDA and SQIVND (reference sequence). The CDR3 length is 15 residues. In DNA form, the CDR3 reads TGTGCCGGTAGTCAAACAGGGGGCCGAAATCAGCCCCAGCATTTT. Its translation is CAGSQTGGRNQPQHF.

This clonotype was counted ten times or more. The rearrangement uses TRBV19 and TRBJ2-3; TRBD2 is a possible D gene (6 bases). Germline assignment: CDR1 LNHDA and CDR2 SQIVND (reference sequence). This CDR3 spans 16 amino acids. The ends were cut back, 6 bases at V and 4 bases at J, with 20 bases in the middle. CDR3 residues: CASSLGLPYSADTQYF. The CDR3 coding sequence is TGTGCCAGTAGCTTGGGACTTCCTTATTCGGCAGATACGCAGTATTTT. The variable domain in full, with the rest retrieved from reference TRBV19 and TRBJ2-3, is DGGITQSPKYLFRKEGQNVTLSCEQNLNHDAMYWYRQDPGQGLRLIYYSQIVNDFQKGDIAEGYSVSREKKESFPLTVTSAQKNPTAFYLCASSLGLPYSADTQYFGPGTRLTVL.

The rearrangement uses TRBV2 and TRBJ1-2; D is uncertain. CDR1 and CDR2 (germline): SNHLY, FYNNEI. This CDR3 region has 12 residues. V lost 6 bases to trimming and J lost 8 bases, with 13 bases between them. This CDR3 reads CASSDDSLGYTF. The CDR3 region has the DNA TGTGCCAGCAGCGATGACTCATTAGGCTACACCTTC.

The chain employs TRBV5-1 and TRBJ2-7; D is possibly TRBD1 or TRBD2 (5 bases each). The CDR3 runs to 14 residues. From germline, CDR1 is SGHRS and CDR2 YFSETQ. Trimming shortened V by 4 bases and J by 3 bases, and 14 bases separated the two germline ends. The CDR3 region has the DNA TGCGCCAGCAGCCTGTCCGGGACGGTCTACGAGCAGTACTTC. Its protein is CASSLSGTVYEQYF. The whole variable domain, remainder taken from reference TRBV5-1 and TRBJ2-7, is KAGVTQTPRYLIKTRGQQVTLSCSPISGHRSVSWYQQTPGQGLQFLFEYFSETQRNKGNFPGRFSGRQFSNSRSEMNVSTLELGDSALYLCASSLSGTVYEQYFGPGTRLTVT.